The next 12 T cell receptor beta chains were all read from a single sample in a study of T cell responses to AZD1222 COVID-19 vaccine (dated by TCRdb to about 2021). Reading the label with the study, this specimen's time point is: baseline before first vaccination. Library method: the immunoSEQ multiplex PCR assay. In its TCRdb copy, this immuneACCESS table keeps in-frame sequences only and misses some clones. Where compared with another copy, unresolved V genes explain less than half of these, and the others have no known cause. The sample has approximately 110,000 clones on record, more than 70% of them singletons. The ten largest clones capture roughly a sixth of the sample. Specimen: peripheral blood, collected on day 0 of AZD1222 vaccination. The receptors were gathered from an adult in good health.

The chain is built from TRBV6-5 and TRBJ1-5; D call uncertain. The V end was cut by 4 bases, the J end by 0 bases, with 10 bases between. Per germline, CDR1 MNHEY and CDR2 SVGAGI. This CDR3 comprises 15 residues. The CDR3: CASSLSPNSNQPQHF. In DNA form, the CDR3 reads TGTGCCAGCAGTTTGTCCCCCAATAGCAATCAGCCCCAGCATTTT.

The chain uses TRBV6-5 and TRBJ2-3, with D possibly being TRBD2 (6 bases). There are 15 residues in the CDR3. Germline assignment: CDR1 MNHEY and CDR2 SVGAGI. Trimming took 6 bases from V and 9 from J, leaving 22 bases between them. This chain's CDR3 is CASRHGTRDKSTQYF. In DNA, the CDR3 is TGTGCCAGCAGACACGGGACTCGAGACAAGTCAACGCAGTATTTT.

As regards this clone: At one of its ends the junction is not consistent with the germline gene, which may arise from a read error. In DNA form, the CDR3 reads TGTGCCAGCATACAGGGGGCATCTGTTCGAGCCGACTTC. It specifies CASIQGASVRADF. J is TRBJ1-2 and V is TRBV12-3 or TRBV12-4; TRBD1 aligns across 9 bases. This CDR3 spans 13 amino acids.

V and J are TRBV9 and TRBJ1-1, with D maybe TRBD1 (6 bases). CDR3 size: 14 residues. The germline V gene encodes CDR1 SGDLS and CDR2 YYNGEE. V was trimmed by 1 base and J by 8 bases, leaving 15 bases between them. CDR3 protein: CASSVSVGAGEAFF. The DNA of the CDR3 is TGTGCCAGCAGCGTAAGCGTGGGGGCAGGGGAAGCTTTCTTT.

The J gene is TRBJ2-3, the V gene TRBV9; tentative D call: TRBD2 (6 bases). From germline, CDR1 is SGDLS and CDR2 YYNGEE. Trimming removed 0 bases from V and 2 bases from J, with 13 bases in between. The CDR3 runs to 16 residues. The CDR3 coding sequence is TGTGCCAGCAGCGTAGATTGGCGGGGCCCCACAGATACGCAGTATTTT. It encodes CASSVDWRGPTDTQYF. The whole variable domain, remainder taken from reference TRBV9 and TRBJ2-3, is DSGVTQTPKHLITATGQRVTLRCSPRSGDLSVYWYQQSLDQGLQFLIQYYNGEERAKGNILERFSAQQFPDLHSELNLSSLELGDSALYFCASSVDWRGPTDTQYFGPGTRLTVL.

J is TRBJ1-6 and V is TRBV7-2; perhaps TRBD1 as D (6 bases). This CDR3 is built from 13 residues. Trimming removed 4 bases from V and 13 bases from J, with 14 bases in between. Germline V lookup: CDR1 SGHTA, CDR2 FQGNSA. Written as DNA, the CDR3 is TGTGCCAGCAGCTCACGAGACAGGTCGCCCCTCCACTTT. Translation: CASSSRDRSPLHF.

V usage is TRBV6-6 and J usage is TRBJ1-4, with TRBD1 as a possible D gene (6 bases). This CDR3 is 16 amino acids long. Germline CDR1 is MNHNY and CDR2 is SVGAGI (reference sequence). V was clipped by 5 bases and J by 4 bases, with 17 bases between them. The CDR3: CASSTGTGQVNEKLFF. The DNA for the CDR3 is TGTGCCAGCAGTACAGGGACCGGGCAGGTTAATGAAAAACTGTTTTTT.

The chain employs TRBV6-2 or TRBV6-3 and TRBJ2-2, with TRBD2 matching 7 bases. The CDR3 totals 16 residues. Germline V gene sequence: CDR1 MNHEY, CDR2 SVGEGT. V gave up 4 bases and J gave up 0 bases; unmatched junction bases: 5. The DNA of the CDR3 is TGTGCCAGCAGTTCCGTGGGGGGGGCGAACACCGGGGAGCTGTTTTTT. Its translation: CASSSVGGANTGELFF.

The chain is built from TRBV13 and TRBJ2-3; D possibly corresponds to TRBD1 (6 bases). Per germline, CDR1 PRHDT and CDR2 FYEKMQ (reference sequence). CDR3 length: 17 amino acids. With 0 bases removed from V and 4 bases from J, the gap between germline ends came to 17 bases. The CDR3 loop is CASSLGPQGGTADTQYF. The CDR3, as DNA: TGTGCCAGCAGCTTAGGGCCACAGGGTGGGACGGCAGATACGCAGTATTTT. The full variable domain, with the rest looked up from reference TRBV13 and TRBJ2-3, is AAGVIQSPRHLIKEKRETATLKCYPIPRHDTVYWYQQGPGQDPQFLISFYEKMQSDKGSIPDRFSAQQFSDYHSELNMSSLELGDSALYFCASSLGPQGGTADTQYFGPGTRLTVL.

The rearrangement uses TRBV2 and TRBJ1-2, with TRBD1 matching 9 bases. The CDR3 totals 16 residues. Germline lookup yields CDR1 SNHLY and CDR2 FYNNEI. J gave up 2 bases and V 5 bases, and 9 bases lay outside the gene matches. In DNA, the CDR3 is TGTGCCAGCAGTATGCCCCCCGGGACAGGGAACTATGGCTACACCTTC. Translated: CASSMPPGTGNYGYTF.

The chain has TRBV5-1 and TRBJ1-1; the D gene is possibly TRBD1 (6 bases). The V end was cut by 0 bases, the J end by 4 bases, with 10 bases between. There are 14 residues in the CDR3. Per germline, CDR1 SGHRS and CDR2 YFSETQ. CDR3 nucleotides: TGCGCCAGCAGCTTGGGGGGGCGCACCACTGAAGCTTTCTTT. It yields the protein CASSLGGRTTEAFF.

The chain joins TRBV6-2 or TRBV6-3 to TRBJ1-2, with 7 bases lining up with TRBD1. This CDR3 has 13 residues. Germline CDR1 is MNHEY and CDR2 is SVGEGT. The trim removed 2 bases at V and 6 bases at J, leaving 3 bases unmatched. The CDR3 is CASSYTGDHGYTF. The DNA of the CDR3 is TGTGCCAGCAGTTACACAGGGGACCATGGCTACACCTTC.